These 12 T cell receptor beta chains came from one sample sequenced in a study of regulatory T cells in long-lasting Graves disease. TCR beta libraries were built with iRepertoire HTBI primers and Arm-PCR of CDR3 regions. One entry per CDR3 protein, called by TCRdb with MiXCR from the multiplex PCR reads. This table holds some 450,000 distinct CDR3 sequences, 16% found once. Sample time point: newly diagnosed GD, antithyroid drugs for less than 3 months. Extracted RNA from PBMCs served as the source of the TCR library. Another study also made use of these data, one on T cells in Graves' hyperthyroidism and ophthalmopathy.

The sample consisted of peripheral blood mononuclear cells (PBMCs), taken at new diagnosis, from a patient treated with antithyroid drugs. The receptors originated from a woman aged 25 to 39 with Graves disease.

This clonotype has just a few counts. The chain employs TRBV11-2 and TRBJ2-7; TRBD1 or TRBD2 may be the D gene (5 bases each). Per the germline V gene, CDR1 is SGHAT and CDR2 is FQNNGV. The CDR3 totals 12 residues. Trimming took 5 bases from V and 7 from J, leaving 12 bases between them. CDR3 in DNA: TGTGCCAGCAGCGCCGGGACGATTGAGCAGTACTTC. Protein: CASSAGTIEQYF.

In this sample, this clonotype turned up many times. The gene calls are TRBV7-9 and TRBJ1-1, with D unclear. V was pared by 4 bases and J by 4 bases, with 13 bases between. The CDR3 has 14 residues. Looked up from germline, CDR1 is SEHNR and CDR2 is FQNEAQ (reference sequence). The CDR3 nucleotides are TGTGCCAGCAGCTCCCCCGCTCGGGGCACTGAAGCTTTCTTT. This sequence encodes CASSSPARGTEAFF.

Many counts were recorded for this clonotype. The chain has TRBV5-1 and TRBJ2-5; 13 nucleotides line up with TRBD2. V shed 4 bases and J 5 bases; nucleotides not matched to a gene: 5. CDR3 length: 15 amino acids. Germline V gene sequence: CDR1 SGHRS, CDR2 YFSETQ. CDR3 bases: TGCGCCAGCAGCCGCAGGACTAGCGGGAGCGAGACCCAGTACTTC. Translated: CASSRRTSGSETQYF.

In this sample, this clonotype turned up many times. V and J are TRBV20-1 and TRBJ2-1; D remains ambiguous. The germline V and J ends were trimmed by 5 bases and 4 bases, with 6 bases remaining between them. CDR1 is DFQATT, CDR2 SNEGSKA, per germline (reference sequence). The CDR3 contains 11 residues. The CDR3 bases are TGCAGTGCTCGGTGGTACAATGAGCAGTTCTTC. It is translated as CSARWYNEQFF.

This clonotype was counted ten times or more. This chain connects TRBV7-9 to TRBJ2-1; TRBD2 agrees at 14 bases. Germline CDR1 reads SEHNR; CDR2 reads FQNEAQ (reference sequence). The CDR3 totals 16 residues. Trimming took 1 base from V and 8 from J; bases not matched to a gene: 4. Here the CDR3 DNA reads TGTGCCAGCAGCTTAGTGGGGGGACTAGCGGGAGATGAGCAGTTCTTC. Its protein is CASSLVGGLAGDEQFF.

Remarks on this clonotype: This likely stems from a read error, as it lies one base from a far larger clone. The chain carries TRBV27 and TRBJ2-1; 12 bases line up with TRBD1. The CDR3 totals 17 residues. Germline-derived CDR1 and CDR2 are MNHEY and SMNVEV (reference sequence). The V and J ends lost 5 bases and 10 bases, in that order; junction bases with no gene match: 15. CDR3 in amino acids: CASSTLSRDRGPYEQFF. CDR3 bases: TGTGCCAGCAGTACCCTCTCCCGGGACAGGGGGCCCTACGAGCAGTTCTTC.

The chain combines TRBV24-1 with TRBJ1-4; D perhaps matches TRBD1 (6 bases). In germline, CDR1 is KGHDR, CDR2 SFDVKD. This CDR3 contains 15 residues. The V end was cut by 4 bases, the J end by 2 bases, with 10 bases between. CDR3 sequence reads: CATSEARGTNEKLFF. CDR3 sequence (DNA): TGTGCCACCAGTGAAGCCAGGGGTACTAATGAAAAACTGTTTTTT.

Many counts were recorded for this clonotype. V is TRBV11-2 and J is TRBJ2-1, with 9 bases identical to TRBD2. The junction had 6 bases not matched to a gene; V was cut back by 0 bases and J by 15 bases. Germline values: CDR1 SGHAT, CDR2 FQNNGV. The length of the CDR3 is 13 residues. DNA for the CDR3: TGTGCCAGCAGCTTAGACATAGCGGGAGTACTGTTCTTC. Translated: CASSLDIAGVLFF.

The J gene is TRBJ2-1, the V gene TRBV2, with TRBD2 matching over 7 bases. The CDR3 length is 13 residues. Germline assignment: CDR1 SNHLY and CDR2 FYNNEI. V lost 4 bases, J lost 9 bases, and 6 bases stayed unmatched. The chain's CDR3 is CASSVQRETEQFF. Here the CDR3 DNA reads TGTGCCAGCAGTGTCCAGCGGGAAACTGAGCAGTTCTTC. The full variable domain, with the rest looked up from reference TRBV2 and TRBJ2-1, is EPEVTQTPSHQVTQMGQEVILRCVPISNHLYFYWYRQILGQKVEFLVSFYNNEISEKSEIFDDQFSVERPDGSNFTLKIRSTKLEDSAMYFCASSVQRETEQFFGPGTRLTVL.

This clonotype has ten or more counts. The chain carries TRBV7-9 and TRBJ2-5, with D possibly being TRBD1 (5 bases). Trimming stripped 5 bases from V and 5 bases from J, with 18 bases between. CDR1 is SEHNR, CDR2 FQNEAQ, per germline (reference sequence). CDR3 length equals 15 residues. CDR3 bases: TGTGCCAGCAGCGATATCGAGACACAGGATGAGACCCAGTACTTC. It is translated as CASSDIETQDETQYF.

This clonotype has ten or more counts. The V call is TRBV20-1, the J call TRBJ1-2; tentative D call: TRBD1 (5 bases). Germline CDR1 and CDR2: DFQATT and SNEGSKA (reference sequence). V was shortened by 5 bases and J by 6 bases, with 10 bases between the two germline ends. This CDR3 has 11 residues. CDR3 protein: CSAFDSNGYTF. CDR3 bases: TGCAGTGCTTTCGACAGCAATGGCTACACCTTC.

This clonotype was counted many times. This chain links TRBV24-1 with TRBJ2-1; 8 nucleotides line up with TRBD1. The CDR3 spans 14 residues. V lost 1 base and J lost 6; bases outside the gene matches: 1. Germline CDR1 is KGHDR and CDR2 is SFDVKD. CDR3 protein: CATSDFDRGNEQFF. CDR3 in DNA: TGTGCCACCAGTGATTTCGACAGGGGCAATGAGCAGTTCTTC.